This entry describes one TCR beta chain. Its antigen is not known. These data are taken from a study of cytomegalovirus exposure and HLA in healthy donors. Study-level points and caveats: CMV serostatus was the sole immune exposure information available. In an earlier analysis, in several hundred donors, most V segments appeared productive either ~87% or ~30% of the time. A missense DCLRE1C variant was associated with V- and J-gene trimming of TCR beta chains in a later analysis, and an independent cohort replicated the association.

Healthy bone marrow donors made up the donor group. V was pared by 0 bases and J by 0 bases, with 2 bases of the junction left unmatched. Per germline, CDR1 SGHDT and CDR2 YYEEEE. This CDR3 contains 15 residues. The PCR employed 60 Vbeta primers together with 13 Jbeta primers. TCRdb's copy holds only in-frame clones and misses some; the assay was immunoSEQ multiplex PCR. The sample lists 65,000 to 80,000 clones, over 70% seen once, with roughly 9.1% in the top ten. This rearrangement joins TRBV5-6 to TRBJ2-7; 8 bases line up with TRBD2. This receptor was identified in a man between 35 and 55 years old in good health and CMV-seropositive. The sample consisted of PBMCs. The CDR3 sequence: CASSLAGGSSYEQYF. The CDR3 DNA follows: TGTGCCAGCAGCTTGGCGGGAGGGAGCTCCTACGAGCAGTACTTC.